The 27 T cell receptor beta chains below were found in one sample sequenced in a study of blood T cell repertoires in COVID-19. TCRdb's table, derived via immunoSEQ multiplex PCR, lists solely in-frame clones and lacks some. The top ten clones hold less than 20% of a sample with 230,000 or so clones, 84% of them seen once. Sample: peripheral blood. The receptor source for this set is a man aged 30 to 39 with active or convalescent COVID-19.

The rearrangement links TRBV5-1 to TRBJ1-2, with TRBD1 identical over 8 bases. Germline V gene lookup returns CDR1 SGHRS and CDR2 YFSETQ. The CDR3 extends over 13 amino acids. Trimming removed 4 bases from V and 8 bases from J; junction bases left unmatched: 7. The CDR3 nucleotides read TGCGCCAGCAGCCCGACAGGGGTCGGGGGCTACACCTTC. As protein: CASSPTGVGGYTF.

The rearrangement joins TRBV5-6 to TRBJ2-3, with TRBD2 matching 7 bases. This CDR3 contains 15 residues. In germline, CDR1 is SGHDT, CDR2 YYEEEE. The ends lost 3 bases at V and 4 bases at J; junction bases unmatched: 8. DNA for the CDR3: TGTGCCAGCAGCTCCCGGGGGAGGGCGGCAGATACGCAGTATTTT. Its protein product is CASSSRGRAADTQYF.

This clone was detected a few times. The chain has TRBV4-3 and TRBJ2-1, with 7 bases fitting TRBD1. The V gene's germline CDR1 is LGHNA and CDR2 YSLEER. J was trimmed by 9 bases and V by 2 bases; bases with no gene match: 10. The CDR3 is 15 amino acids. The CDR3 reads CASSQQTGIAGEQFF. In nucleotides, the CDR3 is TGCGCCAGCAGCCAACAGACAGGGATCGCTGGTGAGCAGTTCTTC.

The V gene is TRBV11-2, the J gene TRBJ2-3; no definite D call. This CDR3 is built from 12 residues. CDR1 and CDR2 (germline): SGHAT, FQNNGV. V was shortened by 3 bases and J by 6 bases, with 7 bases between the two germline ends. The CDR3: CASSFSRDTQYF. The CDR3 DNA reads as TGTGCCAGCAGCTTTAGTCGGGATACGCAGTATTTT.

The genes are TRBV4-2 and TRBJ1-1, with D perhaps TRBD1 (6 bases). CDR1 is LGHNA and CDR2 is YNFKEQ in the germline V gene. The ends were cut back, 0 bases at V and 3 bases at J, with 8 bases in the middle. CDR3 length equals 14 residues. This chain's CDR3 is CASSQDPGDTEAFF. The CDR3, as DNA: TGTGCCAGCAGCCAAGATCCAGGGGACACTGAAGCTTTCTTT.

V usage is TRBV5-4 and J usage is TRBJ2-5; no firm D call. Germline V gene lookup returns CDR1 SGHNT and CDR2 YYREEE (reference sequence). The CDR3 loop spans 14 amino acids. V lost 2 bases and J 2 bases, leaving 10 bases between the germline ends. CDR3 bases: TGTGCCAGCAGCTTCTCACAGAAACAAGAGACCCAGTACTTC. Residues: CASSFSQKQETQYF.

This clone appeared a single time. This sequence joins TRBV5-1 and TRBJ1-1; D gene unclear. The V gene lost 1 base and the J gene lost 4 bases, with 17 bases spanning the gap. The CDR3 consists of 16 residues. CDR1 SGHRS and CDR2 YFSETQ come from the germline V gene. The CDR3 nucleotides are TGCGCCAGCAGCTTGTCGGTGCGGGGTTCGGGCACTGAAGCTTTCTTT. Amino acid sequence: CASSLSVRGSGTEAFF.

The chain combines TRBV28 with TRBJ2-3, with D perhaps TRBD1 (6 bases). The CDR3 totals 15 residues. V lost 7 bases and J 0 bases, leaving 14 bases between the germline ends. Germline CDR1 MDHEN, CDR2 SYDVKM. The DNA for the CDR3 is TGTGCCAGCACCCTGGGGGACAAAAGCACAGATACGCAGTATTTT. Its protein product is CASTLGDKSTDTQYF.

This sequence joins TRBV7-8 and TRBJ1-5; D uncertain. The germline V gene encodes CDR1 SGHVS and CDR2 FQNEAQ. The ends were cut back, 5 bases at V and 4 bases at J, with 6 bases in the middle. The CDR3 length is 12 residues. CDR3 in amino acids: CASSPPNQPQHF. In nucleotides, the CDR3 is TGTGCCAGCAGCCCCCCGAATCAGCCCCAGCATTTT.

The chain combines TRBV30 with TRBJ2-3, with a weak D call TRBD1 (6 bases). This CDR3 is 16 amino acids long. Trimming removed 1 base at V and 4 bases at J, with 18 bases between. The germline CDR1 and CDR2 sequences are GTSNPN and SVGIG (reference sequence). The CDR3: CAWSGVGGAVPDTQYF. The DNA for the CDR3 is TGTGCCTGGAGTGGTGTAGGGGGAGCGGTCCCAGATACGCAGTATTTT.

V is TRBV3-1 (or the pseudogene TRBV3-2) and J is TRBJ2-1; a possible D gene is TRBD1 (6 bases). CDR3 length: 16 residues. V lost 5 bases, J lost 4 bases, and 18 bases lay in between. Germline V CDR1 and CDR2: LGHDT, YNNKEL (reference sequence). The CDR3 DNA reads TGTGCCAGCAGCTCAAGGAGTCGCAGGGGTTACAATGAGCAGTTCTTC. This sequence encodes CASSSRSRRGYNEQFF.

V usage is TRBV7-3 and J usage is TRBJ1-2; 7 bases are shared with TRBD1. Germline loops: CDR1 SGHTA, CDR2 FQGTGA. The ends lost 5 bases at V and 1 base at J; junction bases unmatched: 4. The CDR3 contains 14 residues. CDR3 in amino acids: CASSPRQGNYGYTF. In DNA form, the CDR3 reads TGTGCCAGCAGCCCTCGACAGGGTAACTATGGCTACACCTTC.

This chain joins TRBV29-1 and TRBJ2-7; a possible D gene is TRBD1 (6 bases). Germline V CDR1 and CDR2: SQVTM, ANQGSEA. Trimming cost V 6 bases and J 3 bases, with 15 bases left between them. The CDR3 is 13 residues long. CDR3 nucleotide sequence: TGCAGCGTGCCAGGGGATCAGCTCTACGAGCAGTACTTC. Amino acids: CSVPGDQLYEQYF.

This rearrangement joins TRBV6-6 to TRBJ1-3, with 7 bases lining up with TRBD1. This CDR3 is built from 16 residues. CDR1 is MNHNY and CDR2 is SVGAGI in the germline V gene (reference sequence). V dropped 2 bases and J dropped 4; count of bases not matched to a gene: 8. DNA of the CDR3: TGTGCCAGCAGTTACCGGACCCAGGGGGGAGGAAACACCATATATTTT. It encodes CASSYRTQGGGNTIYF.

V gene TRBV9 combines with J gene TRBJ1-2; 8 nucleotides match TRBD1. CDR3 length: 14 amino acids. Germline V gene lookup returns CDR1 SGDLS and CDR2 YYNGEE. Trimming took 4 bases from V and 3 from J; bases not matched to a gene: 5. CDR3 sequence reads: CASSPRTGHYGYTF. The CDR3 DNA is TGTGCCAGCAGCCCACGGACAGGGCACTATGGCTACACCTTC.

The gene calls are TRBV20-1 and TRBJ1-5; 7 nucleotides line up with TRBD1. Germline lookup yields CDR1 DFQATT and CDR2 SNEGSKA (reference sequence). Trimming cost V 3 bases and J 6 bases; bases outside gene matches: 8. CDR3 length equals 14 residues. For the CDR3, the DNA is TGCAGTGCTAGTCGGGGACAGATAGGTCAGCCCCAGCATTTT. It specifies CSASRGQIGQPQHF.

This clone was counted a few times. The chain is built from TRBV29-1 and TRBJ2-1; TRBD1 matches 7 bases. Germline lookup yields CDR1 SQVTM and CDR2 ANQGSEA. The V and J ends lost 8 bases and 0 bases, in that order; junction bases with no gene match: 10. The CDR3 spans 15 residues. CDR3 residues: CSTDRDASSYNEQFF. The DNA for the CDR3 is TGCAGCACCGACAGGGACGCTAGCTCCTACAATGAGCAGTTCTTC.

The chain is built from TRBV5-6 and TRBJ2-3; D not resolved. With 0 bases removed from V and 3 bases from J, the gap between germline ends came to 5 bases. This CDR3 is built from 13 residues. CDR1 is SGHDT and CDR2 is YYEEEE in the germline V gene. CDR3 nucleotide sequence: TGTGCCAGCAGCTTGGTCCAGACAGATACGCAGTATTTT. Its protein is CASSLVQTDTQYF.

Comment on this clone: Other nucleotide sequences in the sample specify the same CDR3. The rearrangement links TRBV18 to TRBJ1-3; D gene ambiguous. This CDR3 region has 13 residues. V lost 2 bases and J lost 3, with 5 bases in between. CDR1 KGHSH and CDR2 LQKENI come from the germline V gene. The DNA for the CDR3 is TGTGCCAGCTCACCAGGGAGTGGAAACACCATATATTTT. Protein sequence: CASSPGSGNTIYF.

The gene calls are TRBV6-5 and TRBJ2-5, with a tentative D call TRBD1 (5 bases). The ends were cut back, 7 bases at V and 4 bases at J, with 16 bases in the middle. This CDR3 has 14 amino acids. The germline V gene encodes CDR1 MNHEY and CDR2 SVGAGI. The DNA for the CDR3 is TGTGCCAGCATAAAACAGGTGTCGGGAGAGACCCAGTACTTC. Protein product: CASIKQVSGETQYF.

The chain has TRBV7-2 and TRBJ2-7; perhaps TRBD1 as D (6 bases). Trimming left V 1 base short and J 2 bases short, with 9 bases between. This CDR3 region has 14 residues. The germline V gene encodes CDR1 SGHTA and CDR2 FQGNSA. The CDR3 protein is CASSLVGQPYEQYF. Here the CDR3 DNA reads TGTGCCAGCAGCTTAGTAGGACAGCCCTACGAGCAGTACTTC.

V and J are TRBV30 and TRBJ1-2; perhaps TRBD1 as D (6 bases). There are 11 residues in the CDR3. Germline V gene data show CDR1 as GTSNPN and CDR2 as SVGIG (reference sequence). V was clipped by 5 bases and J by 8 bases, with 12 bases between them. The CDR3 coding sequence is TGTGCCTGGGTGGTAGGGGGAGGCTACACCTTC. Encoded protein: CAWVVGGGYTF.

This clone was seen only once. The J gene is TRBJ1-1, the V gene TRBV4-3; D not resolved. The germline gives CDR1 LGHNA, CDR2 YSLEER. The V and J ends lost 1 base and 1 base respectively, with 7 bases between them. This CDR3 spans 14 amino acids. The CDR3 loop is CASSQAERNTEAFF. The CDR3 coding sequence is TGCGCCAGCAGCCAAGCCGAGAGGAACACTGAAGCTTTCTTT.

This clone was found many times. This chain links TRBV3-1 (or the pseudogene TRBV3-2) with TRBJ2-3; TRBD2 might be the D (5 bases). V gave up 0 bases and J gave up 3 bases, with 13 bases separating them. This CDR3 spans 16 amino acids. Germline CDR1 reads LGHDT; CDR2 reads YNNKEL (reference sequence). The CDR3 region has the DNA TGTGCCAGCAGCCAAGAAGAGGGCCCCCTTACAGATACGCAGTATTTT. It yields the protein CASSQEEGPLTDTQYF.

This chain joins TRBV6-5 and TRBJ1-6, with a tentative D call TRBD1 (5 bases). V lost 0 bases to trimming and J lost 10 bases, with 13 bases between them. Germline V gene sequence: CDR1 MNHEY, CDR2 SVGAGI. The CDR3 covers 15 residues. CDR3 bases: TGTGCCAGCAGTTACTCGGGGGGGTCGCCGTCACCCCTCCACTTT. Translated: CASSYSGGSPSPLHF.

This clone came up once. The rearrangement joins TRBV5-8 to TRBJ1-5; 9 nucleotides match TRBD1. Losses at the gene ends were 3 bases for V and 3 bases for J; bases not matched to a gene: 1. Per the germline V gene, CDR1 is SGHTS and CDR2 is YDEGEE. This CDR3 is built from 14 residues. The CDR3 sequence is CASSWDRDNQPQHF. CDR3 nucleotide sequence: TGTGCCAGCAGCTGGGACAGGGACAATCAGCCCCAGCATTTT.

The V call is TRBV7-3, the J call TRBJ2-1, with 8 bases identical to TRBD2. The CDR3 consists of 18 residues. CDR1 and CDR2 (germline): SGHTA, FQGTGA. J was trimmed by 7 bases and V by 0 bases; bases with no gene match: 14. The CDR3 nucleotides read TGTGCCAGCAGCTTAACGGTCACCGGGAGGGCCGGGGCGAATGAGCAGTTCTTC. Its protein product is CASSLTVTGRAGANEQFF.